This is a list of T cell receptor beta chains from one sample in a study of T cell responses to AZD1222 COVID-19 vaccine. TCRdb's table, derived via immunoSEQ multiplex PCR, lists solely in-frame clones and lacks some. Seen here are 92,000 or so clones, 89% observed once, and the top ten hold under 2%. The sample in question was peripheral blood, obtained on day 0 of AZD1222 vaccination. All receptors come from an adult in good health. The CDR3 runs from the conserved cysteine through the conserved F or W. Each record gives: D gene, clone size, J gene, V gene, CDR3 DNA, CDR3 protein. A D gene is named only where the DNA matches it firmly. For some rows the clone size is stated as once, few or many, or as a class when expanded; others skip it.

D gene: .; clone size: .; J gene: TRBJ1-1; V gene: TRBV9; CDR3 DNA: TGTGCCAGCAGCGTAGGTGTTCCCCGGGGAACTGAAGCTTTCTTT; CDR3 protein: CASSVGVPRGTEAFF
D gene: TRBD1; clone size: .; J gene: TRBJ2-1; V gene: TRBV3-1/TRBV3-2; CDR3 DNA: TGTGCCAGCAGACACAGGGGTACCTACAATGAGCAGTTCTTC; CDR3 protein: CASRHRGTYNEQFF
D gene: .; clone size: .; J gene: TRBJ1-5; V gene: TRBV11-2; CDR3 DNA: TGTGCCAGCAGCTTGGGGCCCGGGGGGCCCCAGCATTTT; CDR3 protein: CASSLGPGGPQHF
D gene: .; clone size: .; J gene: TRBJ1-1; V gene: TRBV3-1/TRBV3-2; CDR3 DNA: TGTGCCAGCAGCCAAGGCTACGGGCAGAACACTGAAGCTTTCTTT; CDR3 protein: CASSQGYGQNTEAFF
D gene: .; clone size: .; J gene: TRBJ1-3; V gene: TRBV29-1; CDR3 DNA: TGCAGCGTTGGACCAGTCTCTGGAAACACCATATATTTT; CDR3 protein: CSVGPVSGNTIYF
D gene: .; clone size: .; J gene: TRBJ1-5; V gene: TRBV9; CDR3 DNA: TGTGCCAGCAGCGTGAGCCCGTCCAATCAGCCCCAGCATTTT; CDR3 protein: CASSVSPSNQPQHF
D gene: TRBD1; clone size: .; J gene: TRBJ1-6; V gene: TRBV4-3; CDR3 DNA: TGCGCCAGCAGCCAAGGGACAGGTCATAATTCACCCCTCCACTTT; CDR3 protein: CASSQGTGHNSPLHF
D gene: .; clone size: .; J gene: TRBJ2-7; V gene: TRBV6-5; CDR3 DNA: TGTGCCAGCAGTCTGACAGGATTCTACGAGCAGTACTTC; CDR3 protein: CASSLTGFYEQYF
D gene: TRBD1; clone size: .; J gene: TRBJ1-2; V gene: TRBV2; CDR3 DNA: TGTGCCAGCATTGGGACAGGGGTTTTCTATGGCTACACCTTC; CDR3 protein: CASIGTGVFYGYTF
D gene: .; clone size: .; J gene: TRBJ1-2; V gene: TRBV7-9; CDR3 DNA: TGTGCCAGCAGCTTAGCGGGAGGGGAGAGTAACTATGGCTACACCTTC; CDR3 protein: CASSLAGGESNYGYTF
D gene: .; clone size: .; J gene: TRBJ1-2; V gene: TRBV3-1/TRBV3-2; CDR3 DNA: TGTGCCAGCAGCCAAGATGCGAGGGGAATTCATGGCTACACCTTC; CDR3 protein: CASSQDARGIHGYTF
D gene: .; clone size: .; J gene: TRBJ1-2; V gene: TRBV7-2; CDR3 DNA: TGTGCCAGCAGCTTACTTGGGTATGGCTACACCTTC; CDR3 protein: CASSLLGYGYTF
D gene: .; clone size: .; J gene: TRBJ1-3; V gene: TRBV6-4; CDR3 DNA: TGTGCCAGCACTTCCGTCGGGAATACAGGGCCTGGAAACACCATATATTTT; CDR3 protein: CASTSVGNTGPGNTIYF
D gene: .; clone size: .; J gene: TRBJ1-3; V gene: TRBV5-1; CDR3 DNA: TGCGCCAGCAGGGCCGGGACTGGAAACACCATATATTTT; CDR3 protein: CASRAGTGNTIYF
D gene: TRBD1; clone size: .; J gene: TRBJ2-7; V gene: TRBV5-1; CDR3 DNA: TGCGCCAGCAGCTTTTCCGGGACAGCCTACGAGCAGTACTTC; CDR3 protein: CASSFSGTAYEQYF
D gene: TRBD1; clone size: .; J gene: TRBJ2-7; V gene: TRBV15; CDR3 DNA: TGTGCCACCAGCAGAGGGTTCGGGACAGGGTTCTACGAGCAGTACTTC; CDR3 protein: CATSRGFGTGFYEQYF
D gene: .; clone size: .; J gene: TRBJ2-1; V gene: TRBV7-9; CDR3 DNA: TGTGCCAGCAGCCCACCACTAAATCCCTACAATGAGCAGTTCTTC; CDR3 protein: CASSPPLNPYNEQFF
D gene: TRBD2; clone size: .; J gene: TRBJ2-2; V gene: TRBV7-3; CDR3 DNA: TGTGCCAGCAGCTCGGGACTAGCGGGGACCACCGGGGAGCTGTTTTTT; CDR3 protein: CASSSGLAGTTGELFF
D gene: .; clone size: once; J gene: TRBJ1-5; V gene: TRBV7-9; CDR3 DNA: TGTGCCAGCAGAAAAGGGGGGAGCAATCAGCCCCAGCATTTT; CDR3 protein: CASRKGGSNQPQHF
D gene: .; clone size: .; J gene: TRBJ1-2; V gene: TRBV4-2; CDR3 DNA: TGTGCCAGCAGCCGAAAGATCCCCTCGGACTATGGCTACACCTTC; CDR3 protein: CASSRKIPSDYGYTF
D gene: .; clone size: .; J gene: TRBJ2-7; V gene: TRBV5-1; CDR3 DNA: TGCGCCAGCAGCTTGGCGGCAGGAGACCACTACGAGCAGTACTTC; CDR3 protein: CASSLAAGDHYEQYF
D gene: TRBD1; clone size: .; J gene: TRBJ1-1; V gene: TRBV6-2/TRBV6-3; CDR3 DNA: TGTGCCAGCAGTCGACAGGGTGTGAACACTGAAGCTTTCTTT; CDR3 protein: CASSRQGVNTEAFF
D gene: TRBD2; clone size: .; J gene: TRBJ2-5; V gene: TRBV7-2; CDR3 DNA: TGTGCCAGCAGCTCAGGCGGGGGGGCAGGGGAGACCCAGTACTTC; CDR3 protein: CASSSGGGAGETQYF
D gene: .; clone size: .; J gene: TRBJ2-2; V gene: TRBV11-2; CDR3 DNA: TGTGCCAGCAGCCTCGGCACTACCTTCGGGGAGCTGTTTTTT; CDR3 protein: CASSLGTTFGELFF
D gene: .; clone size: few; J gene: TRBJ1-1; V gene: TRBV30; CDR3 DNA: TGTGCCGGTGAGAGGGGATCAAACACTGAAGCTTTCTTT; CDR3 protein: CAGERGSNTEAFF
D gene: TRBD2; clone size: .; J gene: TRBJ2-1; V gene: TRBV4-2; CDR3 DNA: TGTGCCAGCAGCCTTTGGGGGGGATCTGAGCAGTTCTTC; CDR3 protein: CASSLWGGSEQFF
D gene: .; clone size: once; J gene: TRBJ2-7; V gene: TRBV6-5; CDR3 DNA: TGTGCCAGCAGAGACATATTCTCCTACGAGCAGTACTTC; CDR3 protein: CASRDIFSYEQYF